The present T cell receptor (beta chain) was sequenced within a study of T cells in Graves' hyperthyroidism and ophthalmopathy. Study findings and constraints: Researchers report that a 13 V-J model separated ophthalmopathy from stable hyperthyroidism.

From RNA transcripts, TCR beta CDR3 regions were amplified. The HTBI set primed first-round TCR CDR3 RT-PCR. TCRdb passed the multiplex PCR reads through MiXCR, listing each CDR3 protein once. The sample carries 490,000 or so distinct CDR3 sequences, approximately 48% recorded once. This clonotype was counted many times. What it recognizes is unknown. Between the trimmed V and J ends, which lost 5 bases and 0 bases, there was a span of 8 bases. This CDR3 is built from 13 residues. The chain has TRBV12-3 or TRBV12-4 and TRBJ2-7; no reliable D call. This sequence originates from an adult woman with Graves' disease, either hyperthyroidism or ophthalmopathy (not recorded which). The sample consisted of peripheral blood or thyroid tissue (not recorded which). CDR3 sequence reads: CASSLGVSYEQYF. The CDR3 DNA reads TGTGCCAGCAGTCTTGGCGTCTCCTACGAGCAGTACTTC.